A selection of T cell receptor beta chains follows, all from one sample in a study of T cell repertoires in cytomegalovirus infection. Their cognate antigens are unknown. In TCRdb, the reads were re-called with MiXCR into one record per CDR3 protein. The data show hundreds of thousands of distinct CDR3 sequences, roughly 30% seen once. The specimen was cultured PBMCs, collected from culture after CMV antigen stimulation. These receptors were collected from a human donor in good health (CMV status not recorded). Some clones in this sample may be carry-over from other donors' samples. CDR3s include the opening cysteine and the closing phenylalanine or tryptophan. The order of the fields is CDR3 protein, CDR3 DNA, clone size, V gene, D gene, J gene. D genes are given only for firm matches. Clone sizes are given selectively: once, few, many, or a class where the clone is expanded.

CASSLLGRTKNIQYF,TGTGCCAGCAGTTTGTTGGGTAGGACCAAAAACATTCAGTACTTC,few,TRBV28,-,TRBJ2-4
CASSSLKGMDLYEQYF,TGTGCCAGTAGCTCCCTCAAAGGGATGGACCTCTACGAGCAGTACTTC,-,TRBV19,-,TRBJ2-7
CAWSKGLAGYNEQFF,TGTGCCTGGAGTAAAGGACTCGCGGGCTACAATGAGCAGTTCTTC,-,TRBV30,-,TRBJ2-1
CASTLNSGLAGLNEQFF,TGTGCCAGCACCCTAAACTCGGGGCTAGCGGGATTGAATGAGCAGTTCTTC,-,TRBV2,TRBD2,TRBJ2-1
CATSRDRRKYNEQFF,TGTGCCACCAGCAGAGATCGTCGGAAATACAATGAGCAGTTCTTC,few,TRBV15,-,TRBJ2-1
CATTPFGTGEKGTEAFF,TGCGCCACCACACCGTTTGGGACAGGGGAGAAGGGCACTGAAGCTTTCTTT,-,TRBV10-2,TRBD1,TRBJ1-1
CASSLAYRAETQYF,TGTGCCAGCAGCTTAGCGTATAGGGCTGAGACCCAGTACTTC,few,TRBV7-6,-,TRBJ2-5
CASSPGGKGETQYF,TGTGCCAGCTCCCCCGGAGGGAAGGGAGAGACCCAGTACTTC,-,TRBV6-6,-,TRBJ2-5
CASSLAGTSVADTQYF,TGTGCCAGCAGCTTGGCCGGGACTAGCGTGGCAGATACGCAGTATTTT,many,TRBV11-2,TRBD2,TRBJ2-3
CASSAPSFAAKETQYF,TGTGCCAGCAGTGCACCCTCGTTTGCGGCGAAAGAGACCCAGTACTTC,-,TRBV6-1,-,TRBJ2-5
CASLGTGGRQPQHF,TGTGCCAGCCTCGGGACAGGGGGCCGGCAGCCCCAGCATTTT,-,TRBV19,TRBD1,TRBJ1-5
CASRSEVAPQFF,TGTGCCAGCAGGTCTGAGGTCGCCCCTCAGTTCTTC,-,TRBV6-6,-,TRBJ2-1
CASSSYQEGEVVETQYF,TGTGCCAGCAGCTCCTACCAGGAGGGGGAGGTGGTAGAGACCCAGTACTTC,few,TRBV7-6,-,TRBJ2-5
CASSQFRNQPQHF,TGCGCCAGCAGCCAATTTCGCAATCAGCCCCAGCATTTT,-,TRBV4-1,-,TRBJ1-5
CASSGAVNEQFF,TGTGCCAGTAGCGGGGCGGTCAATGAGCAGTTCTTC,few,TRBV2,TRBD2,TRBJ2-1
CASSEMVRRQFF,TGTGCCAGCAGTGAAATGGTCCGGCGTCAGTTCTTC,-,TRBV2,-,TRBJ2-1
CASSSNSGSGYTF,TGTGCCAGCAGCTCAAACTCAGGGTCCGGCTACACCTTC,many,TRBV11-2,-,TRBJ1-2
CASRRGMGNEQFF,TGTGCCAGCAGGCGAGGGATGGGCAATGAGCAGTTCTTC,-,TRBV12-3/TRBV12-4,-,TRBJ2-1
CASRWESGYTEAFF,TGTGCCAGCAGGTGGGAATCCGGGTACACTGAAGCTTTCTTT,-,TRBV2,-,TRBJ1-1
CASSSSTSGGAKTQYF,TGTGCCAGCAGCTCCTCGACTAGCGGGGGGGCGAAGACCCAGTACTTC,-,TRBV7-6,TRBD2,TRBJ2-5
CASTGRERTQYF,TGTGCCAGCACCGGGAGGGAACGTACGCAGTATTTT,-,TRBV2,TRBD2,TRBJ2-3
CASTRLAGGTGELFF,TGCGCCAGCACCAGACTAGCGGGAGGTACCGGGGAGCTGTTTTTT,few,TRBV4-3,TRBD2,TRBJ2-2